This entry features one T cell receptor beta chain sequence. Its antigen is unknown. A sample-barcoded 5' primer and a J-beta primer mix were used in a second PCR of roughly 7 to 11 cycles. From the 5' RACE reads, TCRdb called clonotypes with MiXCR, one entry per CDR3 protein. Among approximately 790,000 distinct CDR3 sequences, 62% were seen once, and the ten largest hold about a quarter. This sample is part of a study of blood T cells in healthy people across ages. Study-level points and caveats: Estimated diversity across one million T cells was deemed an underestimate.

CDR1 is ENHRY and CDR2 is SYGVKD in the germline V gene. The CDR3 is made up of 13 amino acids. Trimming shortened V by 11 bases and J by 13 bases, and 24 bases separated the two germline ends. Extracted total RNA amounted to at least 5.5 micrograms for each sample. The sequencing sample was made of blood. The sequence was obtained from a man between 25 and 39 years old in good health. V is TRBV10-3 and J is TRBJ2-1, with a weak D call TRBD2 (7 bases). CDR3 loop: CAARGGSQETQFF. The CDR3 DNA reads as TGTGCCGCAAGGGGGGGATCCCAAGAGACCCAGTTCTTC.